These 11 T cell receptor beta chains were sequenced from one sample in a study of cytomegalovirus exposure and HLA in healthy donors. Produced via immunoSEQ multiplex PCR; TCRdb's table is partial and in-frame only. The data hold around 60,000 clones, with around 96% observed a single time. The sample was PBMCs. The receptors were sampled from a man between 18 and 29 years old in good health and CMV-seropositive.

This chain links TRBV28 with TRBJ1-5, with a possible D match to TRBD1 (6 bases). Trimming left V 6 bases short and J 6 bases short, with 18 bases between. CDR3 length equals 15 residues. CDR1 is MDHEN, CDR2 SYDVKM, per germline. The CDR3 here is CASRLGGRPGQPQHF. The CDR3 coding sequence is TGTGCCAGCAGACTAGGGGGTAGACCGGGTCAGCCCCAGCATTTT. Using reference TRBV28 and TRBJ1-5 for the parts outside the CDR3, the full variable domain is DVKVTQSSRYLVKRTGEKVFLECVQDMDHENMFWYRQDPGLGLRLIYFSYDVKMKEKGDIPEGYSVSREKKERFSLILESASTNQTSMYLCASRLGGRPGQPQHFGDGTRLSIL.

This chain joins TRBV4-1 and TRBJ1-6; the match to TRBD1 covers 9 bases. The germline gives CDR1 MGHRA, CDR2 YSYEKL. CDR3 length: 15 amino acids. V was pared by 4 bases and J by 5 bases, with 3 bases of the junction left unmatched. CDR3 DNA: TGCGCCAGCAGCCCTTGGACAGGGGATAATTCACCCCTCCACTTT. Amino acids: CASSPWTGDNSPLHF.

The chain's CDR3 is CASSFLQPAYEQYF. The CDR3 nucleotides are TGTGCCAGCAGCTTTTTACAGCCGGCCTACGAGCAGTACTTC. V usage is TRBV7-8 and J usage is TRBJ2-7, with unresolved D. The V end lost 3 bases, the J end lost 2 bases, and 11 bases lay between the germline ends. Germline V gives CDR1 SGHVS, CDR2 FQNEAQ. The CDR3 length is 14 residues.

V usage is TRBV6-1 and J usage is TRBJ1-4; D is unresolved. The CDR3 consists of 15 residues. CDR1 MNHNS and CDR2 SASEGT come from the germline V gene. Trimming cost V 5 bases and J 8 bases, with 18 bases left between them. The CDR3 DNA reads TGTGCCAGCAGTTCCCGCTCTCAGCGGGTCGAAAAACTGTTTTTT. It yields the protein CASSSRSQRVEKLFF.

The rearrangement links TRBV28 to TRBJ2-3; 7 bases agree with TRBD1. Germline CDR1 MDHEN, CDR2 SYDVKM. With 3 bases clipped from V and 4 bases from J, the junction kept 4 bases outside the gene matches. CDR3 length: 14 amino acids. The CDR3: CASSFGQGADTQYF. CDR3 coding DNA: TGTGCCAGCAGTTTTGGCCAGGGGGCAGATACGCAGTATTTT.

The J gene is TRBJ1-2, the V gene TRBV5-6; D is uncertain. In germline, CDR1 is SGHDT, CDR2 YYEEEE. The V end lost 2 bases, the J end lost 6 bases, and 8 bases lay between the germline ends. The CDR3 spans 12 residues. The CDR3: CASSFTLDGYTF. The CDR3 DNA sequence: TGTGCCAGCAGCTTCACTCTGGATGGCTACACCTTC.

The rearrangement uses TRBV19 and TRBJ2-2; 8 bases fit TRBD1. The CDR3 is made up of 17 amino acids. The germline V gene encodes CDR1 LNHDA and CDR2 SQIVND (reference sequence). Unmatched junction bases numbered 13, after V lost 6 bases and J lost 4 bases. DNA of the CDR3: TGTGCCAGTAGCTTAACCGGGACAGGAGCTTTCACCGGGGAGCTGTTTTTT. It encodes CASSLTGTGAFTGELFF. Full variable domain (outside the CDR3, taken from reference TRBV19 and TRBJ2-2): DGGITQSPKYLFRKEGQNVTLSCEQNLNHDAMYWYRQDPGQGLRLIYYSQIVNDFQKGDIAEGYSVSREKKESFPLTVTSAQKNPTAFYLCASSLTGTGAFTGELFFGEGSRLTVL.

The chain's CDR3 is CASSYGLAGETQYF. The CDR3 DNA follows: TGTGCCAGCAGTTACGGACTAGCGGGAGAGACCCAGTACTTC. This chain connects TRBV6-5 to TRBJ2-5, with 11 bases matching TRBD2. In germline, CDR1 is MNHEY, CDR2 SVGAGI. This CDR3 is built from 14 residues. V shed 2 bases and J 4 bases; nucleotides not matched to a gene: 0.

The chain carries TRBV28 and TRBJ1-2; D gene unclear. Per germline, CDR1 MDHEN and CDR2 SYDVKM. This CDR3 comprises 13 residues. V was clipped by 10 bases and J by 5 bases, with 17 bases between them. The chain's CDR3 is CAITLRGGYGYTF. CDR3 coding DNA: TGTGCCATCACACTACGGGGAGGGTATGGCTACACCTTC.

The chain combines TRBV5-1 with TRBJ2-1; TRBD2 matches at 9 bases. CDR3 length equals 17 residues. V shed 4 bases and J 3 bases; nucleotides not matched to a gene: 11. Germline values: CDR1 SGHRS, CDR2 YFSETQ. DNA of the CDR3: TGCGCCAGCAGCCCTGTACCCCAGACTAGCGGCTACAATGAGCAGTTCTTC. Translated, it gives CASSPVPQTSGYNEQFF.

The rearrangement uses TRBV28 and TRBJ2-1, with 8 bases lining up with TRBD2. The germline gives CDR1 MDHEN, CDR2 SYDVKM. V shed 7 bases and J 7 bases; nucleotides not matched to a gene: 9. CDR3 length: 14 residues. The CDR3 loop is CASNPAGDGNEQFF. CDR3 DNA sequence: TGTGCCAGCAATCCAGCGGGAGACGGTAATGAGCAGTTCTTC.